These T cell receptor beta chains were read from a single sample in a study of OX40 agonist ivuxolimab in advanced cancers. Clones were read by immunoSEQ multiplex PCR, and TCRdb kept only the in-frame ones, dropping some. The sample includes some 72,000 clones, about nine tenths of them seen just once. Here the sequenced sample was CD4+ or CD8+ T cells sorted from blood, taken in a trial of the OX40 agonist ivuxolimab. The receptor source for this set is an adult with an advanced solid tumor such as melanoma, head and neck, liver or kidney cancer. CDR3s include the opening cysteine and the closing phenylalanine or tryptophan. D genes are given only for firm matches. Where a row states a size, it is once, few, many or the class of an expanded clone; other rows omit it.

D: TRBD2
V: TRBV27
size: -
J: TRBJ2-7
CDR3: CASSSFLTSGGADYEQYF
DNA: TGTGCCAGCAGTTCGTTCTTGACTAGCGGGGGGGCAGACTACGAGCAGTACTTC

D: TRBD2
V: TRBV11-2
size: -
J: TRBJ2-3
CDR3: CASSLVVSGGRTDTQYF
DNA: TGTGCCAGCAGCTTAGTTGTTAGCGGGGGCCGCACAGATACGCAGTATTTT

D: TRBD1
V: TRBV4-2
size: medium-sized
J: TRBJ2-5
CDR3: CASSQGGQGEGFETQYF
DNA: TGTGCCAGCAGCCAAGGGGGACAGGGGGAAGGTTTTGAGACCCAGTACTTC

D: TRBD1
V: TRBV5-1
size: -
J: TRBJ2-3
CDR3: CASSGTGDTDTQYF
DNA: TGCGCCAGCAGTGGGACAGGGGACACAGATACGCAGTATTTT

D: TRBD1
V: TRBV6-6
size: -
J: TRBJ1-1
CDR3: CASTGQGAVGTEAFF
DNA: TGTGCCAGCACGGGACAGGGGGCCGTGGGCACTGAAGCTTTCTTT

D: -
V: TRBV27
size: -
J: TRBJ2-1
CDR3: CASSLLGQGDEQFF
DNA: TGTGCCAGCAGTTTATTGGGGCAGGGCGATGAGCAGTTCTTC

D: TRBD2
V: TRBV10-1
size: -
J: TRBJ2-1
CDR3: CASSRTSGGVNNEQFF
DNA: TGCGCCAGCTCACGGACTAGCGGGGGTGTTAACAATGAGCAGTTCTTC

D: TRBD1
V: TRBV7-6
size: -
J: TRBJ1-1
CDR3: CASSQGDENTEAFF
DNA: TGTGCCAGCAGCCAGGGGGACGAGAACACTGAAGCTTTCTTT

D: TRBD1
V: TRBV7-6
size: -
J: TRBJ2-1
CDR3: CASSWDTGELMNEQFF
DNA: TGTGCCAGCAGCTGGGATACAGGGGAACTTATGAATGAGCAGTTCTTC

D: -
V: TRBV5-4
size: -
J: TRBJ1-1
CDR3: CASSAGSEAFF
DNA: TGTGCCAGCAGCGCGGGCTCCGAAGCTTTCTTT

D: -
V: TRBV2
size: -
J: TRBJ2-3
CDR3: CASSDWWGGGQNTQYF
DNA: TGTGCCAGCAGTGATTGGTGGGGGGGCGGACAGAATACGCAGTATTTT

D: -
V: TRBV4-3
size: -
J: TRBJ2-3
CDR3: CASSQDRLAPQYF
DNA: TGCGCCAGCAGCCAAGATAGGTTGGCCCCGCAGTATTTT

D: -
V: TRBV9
size: -
J: TRBJ2-7
CDR3: CASSVGGTYEQYF
DNA: TGTGCCAGCAGCGTAGGCGGGACCTACGAGCAGTACTTC

D: -
V: TRBV11-2
size: -
J: TRBJ1-2
CDR3: CASSLGLAGGFYGYTF
DNA: TGTGCCAGCAGCTTAGGCCTGGCGGGGGGTTTCTATGGCTACACCTTC

D: -
V: TRBV10-1
size: -
J: TRBJ2-7
CDR3: CASSDDRRYEQYF
DNA: TGCGCCAGCAGTGACGACAGAAGATACGAGCAGTACTTC

D: TRBD1
V: TRBV10-3
size: -
J: TRBJ2-7
CDR3: CAISVDRVASYEQYF
DNA: TGTGCCATCAGTGTCGACAGGGTGGCCTCCTACGAGCAGTACTTC

D: TRBD1
V: TRBV9
size: -
J: TRBJ2-4
CDR3: CASSGGQGAKNIQYF
DNA: TGTGCCAGCAGCGGGGGACAGGGGGCCAAAAACATTCAGTACTTC

D: -
V: TRBV13
size: -
J: TRBJ1-3
CDR3: CASSLRLDRPTGNTIYF
DNA: TGTGCCAGCAGCTTAAGACTAGACAGGCCGACTGGAAACACCATATATTTT

D: -
V: TRBV9
size: -
J: TRBJ1-2
CDR3: CASSVDQQVNNYGYTF
DNA: TGTGCCAGCAGCGTAGATCAGCAGGTTAATAACTATGGCTACACCTTC

D: TRBD1
V: TRBV4-3
size: few
J: TRBJ2-7
CDR3: CASSQERDSYEQYF
DNA: TGCGCCAGCAGCCAAGAGAGGGACAGCTACGAGCAGTACTTC

D: TRBD2
V: TRBV27
size: -
J: TRBJ2-1
CDR3: CASTPGTSGFAYNEQFF
DNA: TGTGCCAGCACCCCGGGGACTAGCGGCTTTGCCTACAATGAGCAGTTCTTC

D: TRBD1
V: TRBV27
size: -
J: TRBJ2-7
CDR3: CATKGQPYEQYF
DNA: TGTGCCACCAAGGGACAGCCCTACGAGCAGTACTTC

D: -
V: TRBV2
size: -
J: TRBJ1-6
CDR3: CASSEFLGAAGGPLHF
DNA: TGTGCCAGCAGTGAATTCTTGGGGGCCGCCGGGGGACCCCTCCACTTT

D: TRBD1
V: TRBV5-1
size: -
J: TRBJ2-1
CDR3: CASSAGTGGFLEDEQFF
DNA: TGCGCCAGCAGCGCTGGGACAGGGGGCTTTCTGGAGGATGAGCAGTTCTTC

D: -
V: TRBV29-1
size: -
J: TRBJ1-2
CDR3: CSVPPGPDLYGYTF
DNA: TGCAGCGTGCCTCCGGGTCCTGACTTGTATGGCTACACCTTC

D: -
V: TRBV18
size: once
J: TRBJ2-7
CDR3: CASSPGGFGYEQYF
DNA: TGTGCCAGCTCACCGGGGGGTTTCGGGTACGAGCAGTACTTC

D: -
V: TRBV13
size: -
J: TRBJ1-1
CDR3: CASSLGLGPEAFF
DNA: TGTGCCAGCAGCTTAGGACTAGGTCCTGAAGCTTTCTTT

D: -
V: TRBV27
size: once
J: TRBJ1-2
CDR3: CASSPQGMEGYGYTF
DNA: TGTGCCAGCAGCCCTCAGGGGATGGAGGGGTATGGCTACACCTTC

D: -
V: TRBV6-5
size: -
J: TRBJ1-6
CDR3: CASSPNQGSPLHF
DNA: TGTGCCAGCAGCCCAAACCAGGGATCACCCCTCCACTTT

D: TRBD1
V: TRBV4-1
size: -
J: TRBJ1-2
CDR3: CASRRTGDYGYTF
DNA: TGCGCCAGCAGGCGGACAGGGGACTATGGCTACACCTTC

D: -
V: TRBV6-1
size: -
J: TRBJ1-5
CDR3: CASSEALLGGWSQPQHF
DNA: TGTGCCAGCAGTGAAGCGCTCCTTGGGGGATGGAGTCAGCCCCAGCATTTT

D: -
V: TRBV5-6
size: -
J: TRBJ2-3
CDR3: CASSPGTAGYTDTQYF
DNA: TGTGCCAGCAGCCCTGGGACGGCCGGTTACACAGATACGCAGTATTTT

D: -
V: TRBV19
size: -
J: TRBJ2-5
CDR3: CASSSPALAEETQYF
DNA: TGTGCCAGTAGTAGCCCCGCGCTAGCCGAAGAGACCCAGTACTTC

D: TRBD2
V: TRBV4-1
size: -
J: TRBJ2-1
CDR3: CASSQAGAGGNYNEQFF
DNA: TGCGCCAGCAGCCAGGCAGGGGCGGGGGGTAACTACAATGAGCAGTTCTTC

D: -
V: TRBV19
size: -
J: TRBJ1-1
CDR3: CASRMGASTEAFF
DNA: TGTGCCAGTAGGATGGGGGCCTCCACTGAAGCTTTCTTT

D: -
V: TRBV4-1
size: -
J: TRBJ2-7
CDR3: CASSPGSSYEQYF
DNA: TGCGCCAGCAGCCCGGGGTCCTCCTACGAGCAGTACTTC

D: -
V: TRBV6-6
size: -
J: TRBJ2-2
CDR3: CASSYDPGVNTGELFF
DNA: TGTGCCAGCAGTTACGACCCAGGGGTGAACACCGGGGAGCTGTTTTTT

D: -
V: TRBV4-2
size: -
J: TRBJ2-7
CDR3: CASSLVGPSYEQYF
DNA: TGTGCCAGCAGCCTAGTCGGACCTTCCTACGAGCAGTACTTC

D: -
V: TRBV5-4
size: -
J: TRBJ1-6
CDR3: CASSLGGALVEEGPLHF
DNA: TGTGCCAGCAGCTTGGGGGGCGCGTTGGTCGAGGAGGGGCCCCTCCACTTT

D: TRBD1
V: TRBV5-8
size: -
J: TRBJ2-5
CDR3: CASREGQAPQETQYF
DNA: TGTGCCAGCAGAGAAGGACAGGCCCCCCAAGAGACCCAGTACTTC